What follows are 24 T cell receptor beta chains derived from one specimen sequenced in a study of T cells in Graves' hyperthyroidism and ophthalmopathy. Amplification of TCR beta CDR3 regions was performed using RNA transcripts as template. Primed by the HTBI set, a first-round RT-PCR was run on the TCR CDR3. TCRdb fed the multiplex PCR reads into MiXCR, producing one record per CDR3 protein. The sample lists some 550,000 distinct CDR3 sequences, about 20% occurring once. The sequenced material came from blood. The origin of the receptors is a man aged 18 to 29 with Graves' hyperthyroidism.

The V and J genes are TRBV20-1 and TRBJ2-7; 12 bases line up with TRBD1. Trimming took 6 bases from V and 9 from J; bases not matched to a gene: 18. The CDR3 covers 16 residues. Germline V gives CDR1 DFQATT, CDR2 SNEGSKA (reference sequence). CDR3 loop: CSAKTASGTGGGPQYF. CDR3 bases: TGCAGTGCGAAGACTGCGTCCGGGACAGGGGGCGGACCGCAGTACTTC.

This clonotype showed up many times. V is TRBV6-1 and J is TRBJ1-1, with D perhaps matching TRBD1 (5 bases). The V gene lost 11 bases and the J gene lost 0 bases, with 16 bases spanning the gap. Germline V gene sequence: CDR1 MNHNS, CDR2 SASEGT. The CDR3 has 14 amino acids. DNA for the CDR3: TGTGCCGGGGGGACGAAAGGGTTGAACACTGAAGCTTTCTTT. The encoded protein is CAGGTKGLNTEAFF.

This clonotype has at least ten counts. The chain couples TRBV15 to TRBJ1-3; TRBD1 agrees at 7 bases. The V and J ends lost 4 bases and 2 bases, in that order; junction bases with no gene match: 5. CDR1 is LNHNV, CDR2 YYDKDF, per germline (reference sequence). The CDR3 has 15 residues. CDR3 protein: CATSIGGLTGNTIYF. CDR3 bases: TGTGCCACCAGCATAGGGGGCCTCACTGGAAACACCATATATTTT. Full variable domain (outside the CDR3, taken from reference TRBV15 and TRBJ1-3): DAMVIQNPRYQVTQFGKPVTLSCSQTLNHNVMYWYQQKSSQAPKLLFHYYDKDFNNEADTPDNFQSRRPNTSFCFLDIRSPGLGDTAMYLCATSIGGLTGNTIYFGEGSWLTVV.

The chain uses TRBV28 and TRBJ2-7, with 7 bases identical to TRBD2. The V segment lost 4 bases and the J segment 4 bases; nucleotides outside the gene matches: 13. Looked up from germline, CDR1 is MDHEN and CDR2 is SYDVKM. The CDR3 is made up of 16 amino acids. CDR3 bases: TGTGCCAGCAGTTATCCCCTTAACGGGAGGAAGTACGAGCAGTACTTC. It is translated as CASSYPLNGRKYEQYF.

V is TRBV30 and J is TRBJ2-2; 7 bases line up with TRBD2. Germline CDR1 is GTSNPN and CDR2 is SVGIG (reference sequence). The CDR3 runs 16 residues. J gave up 4 bases and V 7 bases, and 15 bases lay outside the gene matches. The CDR3 sequence is CASSHREVFFTGELFF. The CDR3 coding sequence is TGTGCCTCGTCCCACCGGGAGGTTTTCTTCACCGGGGAGCTGTTTTTT.

This clonotype turned up a few times. The chain uses TRBV6-2 or TRBV6-3 and TRBJ2-5; no definite D call. V lost 5 bases and J 2 bases, leaving 12 bases between the germline ends. The CDR3 has 14 amino acids. CDR1 is MNHEY, CDR2 SVGEGT, per germline. The DNA of the CDR3 is TGTGCCAGCAGTGACCTGACTGAACAAGAGACCCAGTACTTC. Translating gives CASSDLTEQETQYF.

This clonotype was counted at least ten times. The chain links TRBV12-3 or TRBV12-4 to TRBJ2-6; D unresolved. The CDR3 covers 13 residues. V dropped 7 bases and J dropped 4 bases, with 8 bases sitting between them. The CDR3 sequence: CASNQRGANVLTF. The CDR3 DNA reads as TGTGCCAGCAACCAAAGAGGGGCCAACGTCCTGACTTTC.

This clonotype was recorded a few times. The chain links TRBV5-6 to TRBJ1-2; D unclear. Germline V gene lookup returns CDR1 SGHDT and CDR2 YYEEEE. Trimming took off 7 bases at V and 1 base at J, with 11 bases between the two ends. The CDR3 is made up of 13 amino acids. Here the CDR3 reads CASLTRFNYGYTF. The CDR3 DNA reads TGTGCCAGCCTTACCCGGTTTAACTATGGCTACACCTTC.

This clonotype appeared a few times. This chain joins TRBV6-1 and TRBJ2-5, with 8 positions matching TRBD1. V was pared by 6 bases and J by 4 bases, with 4 bases of the junction left unmatched. Germline-derived CDR1 and CDR2 are MNHNS and SASEGT. CDR3 size: 13 residues. The CDR3 here is CASRRQGAETQYF. The DNA of the CDR3 is TGTGCCAGCAGGCGCCAGGGGGCAGAGACCCAGTACTTC.

The rearrangement uses TRBV12-3 or TRBV12-4 and TRBJ2-5, with D tentatively TRBD1 or TRBD2 (5 bases each). This CDR3 contains 13 residues. V lost 8 bases and J lost 3, with 13 bases in between. The CDR3 coding sequence is TGTGCCAGCCGGGGACGGATAAAAGAGACCCAGTACTTC. The encoded protein is CASRGRIKETQYF.

This clonotype was detected many times. The chain has TRBV6-1 and TRBJ2-7; 7 nucleotides agree with TRBD1. The germline gives CDR1 MNHNS, CDR2 SASEGT. With 5 bases clipped from V and 0 bases from J, the junction kept 4 bases outside the gene matches. The CDR3 totals 14 residues. CDR3 residues: CASSKGDSSYEQYF. CDR3 nucleotides: TGTGCCAGCAGTAAGGGGGACAGCTCCTACGAGCAGTACTTC.

This clonotype was detected a few times. Germline is not matched at one junction end, which may reflect a read error. The rearrangement joins TRBV11-1 to TRBJ1-1; D perhaps matches TRBD1 (5 bases). Per the germline V gene, CDR1 is SGHAT and CDR2 is FQDESV (reference sequence). The CDR3 is made up of 16 amino acids. The CDR3 loop reads CASSLTLQGQNTEVFF. For the CDR3, the DNA is TGTGCCAGCAGCTTAACTCTGCAGGGTCAGAACACTGAAGTTTTCTTT.

The chain has TRBV5-1 and TRBJ2-7; 13 nucleotides align to TRBD2. Trimming at V came to 4 bases and at J to 0 bases, leaving 7 bases not matched to a gene. The germline CDR1 and CDR2 sequences are SGHRS and YFSETQ. This CDR3 spans 17 amino acids. The CDR3 region is CASSEGLAGASSYEQYF. The CDR3 coding sequence is TGCGCCAGCAGCGAAGGACTAGCGGGGGCCTCCTCCTACGAGCAGTACTTC.

A few counts support this clonotype. The genes are TRBV20-1 and TRBJ1-6, with unresolved D. Germline V lookup: CDR1 DFQATT, CDR2 SNEGSKA (reference sequence). The CDR3 contains 13 residues. Trimming cost V 4 bases and J 10 bases, with 14 bases left between them. The CDR3 sequence is CSAMGPARSPLHF. For the CDR3, the DNA is TGCAGTGCTATGGGCCCAGCCAGATCACCCCTCCACTTT.

This clonotype was seen ten or more times. The chain couples TRBV2 to TRBJ1-2, with D perhaps TRBD1 (5 bases). The CDR3 length is 14 residues. The germline gives CDR1 SNHLY, CDR2 FYNNEI. Trimming took 3 bases from V and 7 from J, leaving 15 bases between them. The CDR3 protein is CASSDAVREGGYTF. DNA of the CDR3: TGTGCCAGCAGTGATGCCGTCAGGGAGGGTGGCTACACCTTC.

CDR3: CASSLVGLAGELFF. The CDR3 coding sequence is TGTGCCAGCAGCTTAGTCGGTTTAGCGGGGGAGCTGTTTTTT. The chain carries TRBV7-8 and TRBJ2-2; TRBD2 might be the D (5 bases). CDR1 is SGHVS, CDR2 FQNEAQ, per germline. The CDR3 contains 14 residues. Trimming cost V 1 base and J 8 bases, with 11 bases left between them.

The table lists this clonotype with many counts. V gene TRBV3-1 combines with J gene TRBJ2-5; D not certain. The V gene lost 4 bases and the J gene lost 4 bases, with 7 bases spanning the gap. The CDR3 runs 12 residues. CDR1 and CDR2 (germline): LGHDT, YNNKEL (reference sequence). CDR3: CASSRQAETQYF. Written as DNA, the CDR3 is TGTGCCAGCAGCCGTCAAGCAGAGACCCAGTACTTC.

This clonotype was recorded many times. This chain joins TRBV12-3 or TRBV12-4 and TRBJ2-2; 8 bases line up with TRBD1. J lost 0 bases, V lost 7 bases, and 10 bases had no gene match. The CDR3 length is 17 residues. The CDR3 DNA sequence: TGTGCCAGCAAGGGGACAGGAACCAGCTCGAACACCGGGGAGCTGTTTTTT. Translated, it gives CASKGTGTSSNTGELFF.

This clonotype was counted a few times. This rearrangement joins TRBV18 to TRBJ1-3; 10 bases line up with TRBD1. The CDR3 consists of 15 residues. V was pared by 9 bases and J by 2 bases, with 7 bases of the junction left unmatched. Germline V CDR1 and CDR2: KGHSH, LQKENI. The chain's CDR3 is CASRWTGGPGNTIYF. CDR3 nucleotides: TGTGCCAGTCGGTGGACAGGGGGACCTGGAAACACCATATATTTT.

Turning to this clonotype: This sequence may be a read error, since a much larger clone differs from it by one base. This chain links TRBV12-3 or TRBV12-4 with TRBJ2-7; weak D call: TRBD2 (5 bases). This CDR3 region has 13 residues. The CDR3 here is CVSSLVGTYEQYF. The DNA of the CDR3 is TGTGTCAGCAGTTTAGTCGGGACCTACGAGCAGTACTTC.

Of note for this clonotype: A read error may be the cause here, since a much bigger clone is one base away. This rearrangement joins TRBV4-1 to TRBJ1-1; 7 bases align to TRBD1. Germline loops: CDR1 MGHRA, CDR2 YSYEKL. CDR3 length equals 14 residues. The CDR3 loop reads CGSSPYRGNTEAFF. The CDR3 DNA is TGCGGCAGCAGTCCTTACAGGGGGAACACTGAAGCTTTCTTT.

This clonotype showed up just a few times. The chain joins TRBV2 to TRBJ1-5; D gene unclear. This CDR3 has 15 amino acids. Trimming left V 5 bases short and J 2 bases short, with 13 bases between. Germline assignment: CDR1 SNHLY and CDR2 FYNNEI. The CDR3 reads CASSPEVAGNQPQHF. CDR3 nucleotide sequence: TGTGCCAGCAGTCCTGAGGTGGCAGGCAATCAGCCCCAGCATTTT.

This clonotype was detected many times. The V and J genes are TRBV20-1 and TRBJ2-5; 8 nucleotides align to TRBD2. CDR3 length: 12 residues. Germline V gives CDR1 DFQATT, CDR2 SNEGSKA (reference sequence). CDR3 residues: CIARRGAETQYF. In DNA, the CDR3 is TGCATCGCGAGGCGGGGGGCTGAGACCCAGTACTTC.

This clonotype was seen a few times. The V call is TRBV6-1, the J call TRBJ2-2; maybe TRBD1 (5 bases). The length of the CDR3 is 15 residues. V lost 3 bases to trimming and J lost 6 bases, with 14 bases between them. Germline lookup yields CDR1 MNHNS and CDR2 SASEGT. CDR3 nucleotide sequence: TGTGCCAGCAGTGAGGGGCTGGGCGGTGCCGGGGAGCTGTTTTTT. It translates to CASSEGLGGAGELFF.